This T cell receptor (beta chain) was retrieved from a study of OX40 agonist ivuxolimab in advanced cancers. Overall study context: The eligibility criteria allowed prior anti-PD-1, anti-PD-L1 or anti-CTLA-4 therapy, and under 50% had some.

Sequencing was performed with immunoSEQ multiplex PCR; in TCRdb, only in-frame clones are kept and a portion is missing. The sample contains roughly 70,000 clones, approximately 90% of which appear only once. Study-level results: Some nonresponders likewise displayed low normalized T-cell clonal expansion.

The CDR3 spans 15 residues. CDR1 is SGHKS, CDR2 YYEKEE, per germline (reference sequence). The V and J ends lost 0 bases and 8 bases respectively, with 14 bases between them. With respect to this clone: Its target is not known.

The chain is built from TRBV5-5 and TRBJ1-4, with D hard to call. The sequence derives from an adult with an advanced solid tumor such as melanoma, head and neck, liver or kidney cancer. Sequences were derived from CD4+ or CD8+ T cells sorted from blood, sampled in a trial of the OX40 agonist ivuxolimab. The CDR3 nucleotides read TGTGCCAGCAGCTTGGCGGAAGGGCTTTGGGAAAAACTGTTTTTT. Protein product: CASSLAEGLWEKLFF. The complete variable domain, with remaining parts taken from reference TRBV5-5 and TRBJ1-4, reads DAGVTQSPTHLIKTRGQQVTLRCSPISGHKSVSWYQQVLGQGPQFIFQYYEKEERGRGNFPDRFSARQFPNYSSELNVNALLLGDSALYLCASSLAEGLWEKLFFGSGTQLSVL.